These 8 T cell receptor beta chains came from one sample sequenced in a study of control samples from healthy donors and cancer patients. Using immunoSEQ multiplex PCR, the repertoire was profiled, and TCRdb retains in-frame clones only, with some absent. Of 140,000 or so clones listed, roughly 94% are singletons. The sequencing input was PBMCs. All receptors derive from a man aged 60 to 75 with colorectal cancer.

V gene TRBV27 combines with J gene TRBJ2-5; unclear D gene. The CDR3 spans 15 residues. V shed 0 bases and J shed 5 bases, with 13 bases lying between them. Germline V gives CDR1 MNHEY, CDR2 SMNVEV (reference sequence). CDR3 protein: CASSLSSRFLETQYF. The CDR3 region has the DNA TGTGCCAGCAGTTTATCGTCCAGGTTCCTGGAGACCCAGTACTTC.

This chain's CDR3 is CASSLAGSTDTQYF. CDR3 in DNA: TGTGCCAGCAGCTTAGCGGGGAGCACAGATACGCAGTATTTT. The J gene is TRBJ2-3, the V gene TRBV7-8; D not resolved. V gave up 0 bases and J gave up 0 bases, with 4 bases separating them. This CDR3 is built from 14 residues. Looked up from germline, CDR1 is SGHVS and CDR2 is FQNEAQ.

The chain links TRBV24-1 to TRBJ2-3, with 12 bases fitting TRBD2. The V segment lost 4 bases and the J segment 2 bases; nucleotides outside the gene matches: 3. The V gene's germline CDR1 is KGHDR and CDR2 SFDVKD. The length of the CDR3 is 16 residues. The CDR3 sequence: CATSEGLAGNTDTQYF. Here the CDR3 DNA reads TGTGCCACCAGTGAAGGACTAGCGGGGAACACAGATACGCAGTATTTT.

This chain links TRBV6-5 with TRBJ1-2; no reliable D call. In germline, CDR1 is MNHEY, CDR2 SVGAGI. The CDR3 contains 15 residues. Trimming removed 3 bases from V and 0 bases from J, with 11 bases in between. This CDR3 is CASSYSRAANYGYTF. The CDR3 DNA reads TGTGCCAGCAGTTATTCCAGAGCCGCTAACTATGGCTACACCTTC.

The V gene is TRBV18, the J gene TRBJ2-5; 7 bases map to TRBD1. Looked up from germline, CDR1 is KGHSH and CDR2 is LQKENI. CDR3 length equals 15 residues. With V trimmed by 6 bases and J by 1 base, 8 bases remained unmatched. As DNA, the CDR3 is TGTGCCAGCTCCCCGCGACAGGGCTCCCAAGAGACCCAGTACTTC. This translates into CASSPRQGSQETQYF.

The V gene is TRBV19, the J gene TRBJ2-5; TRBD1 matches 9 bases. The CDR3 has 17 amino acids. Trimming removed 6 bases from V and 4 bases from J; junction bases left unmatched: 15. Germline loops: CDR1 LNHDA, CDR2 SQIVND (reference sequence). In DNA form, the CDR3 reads TGTGCCAGTAGCCCCCTTGGGACAGGGTCCCCAGGAGAGACCCAGTACTTC. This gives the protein CASSPLGTGSPGETQYF.

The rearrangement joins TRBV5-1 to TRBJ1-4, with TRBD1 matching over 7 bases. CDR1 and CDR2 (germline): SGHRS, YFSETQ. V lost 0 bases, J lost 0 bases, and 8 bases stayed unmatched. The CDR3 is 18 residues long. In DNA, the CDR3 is TGCGCCAGCAGCTTGGTGCACAGGGGAGCTGCAACTAATGAAAAACTGTTTTTT. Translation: CASSLVHRGAATNEKLFF.

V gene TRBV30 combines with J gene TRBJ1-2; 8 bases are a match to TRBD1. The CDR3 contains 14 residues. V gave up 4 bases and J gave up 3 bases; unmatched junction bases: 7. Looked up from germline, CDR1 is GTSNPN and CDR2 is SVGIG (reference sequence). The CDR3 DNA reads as TGTGCCTGGACGGGACAGGCGGGGGACTATGGCTACACCTTC. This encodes CAWTGQAGDYGYTF.